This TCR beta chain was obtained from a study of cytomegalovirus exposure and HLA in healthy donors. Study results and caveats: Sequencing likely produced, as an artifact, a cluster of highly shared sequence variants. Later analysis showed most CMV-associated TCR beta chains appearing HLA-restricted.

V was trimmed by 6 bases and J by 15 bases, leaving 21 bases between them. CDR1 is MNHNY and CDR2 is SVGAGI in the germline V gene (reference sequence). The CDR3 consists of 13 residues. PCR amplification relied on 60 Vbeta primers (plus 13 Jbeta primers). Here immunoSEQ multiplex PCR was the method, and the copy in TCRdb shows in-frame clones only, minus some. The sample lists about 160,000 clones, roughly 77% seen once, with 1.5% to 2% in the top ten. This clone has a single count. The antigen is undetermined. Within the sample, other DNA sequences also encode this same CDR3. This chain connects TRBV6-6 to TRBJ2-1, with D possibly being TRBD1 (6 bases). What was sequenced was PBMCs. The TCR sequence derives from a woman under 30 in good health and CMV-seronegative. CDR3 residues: CASRREITGKGFF. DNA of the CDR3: TGTGCCAGCAGGCGCGAGATCACAGGGAAGGGGTTCTTC.